This T cell receptor (beta chain) was observed in a study of technical replicates of blood from a few donors (dated by TCRdb to about 2017). The library was generated by the immunoSEQ multiplex PCR assay. TCRdb retrieved this table from immuneACCESS and kept in-frame rearrangements only. Not all clones are present; in checked studies, unresolved V genes account for under half, and no reason is known for the remainder. Here the sample has nearly 80,000 clones; 93% occur a single time. The top ten clones comprise over 0.4% of the sample. Points on this clone: There is no known antigen for this receptor. Base qualities are not provided; no much larger clone lies one nucleotide away.

After removal of 4 bases from V and 2 bases from J, the junction retains 8 bases not matched to a gene. Taken from the germline V gene (reference sequence), the CDR1 and CDR2 loops are LNHDA and SQIVND. From the cysteine through the phenylalanine, the CDR3 covers 16 amino acids. Only the CDR3 portion is preserved as DNA: 48 bases, with reading frame beginning at the first base. The source is a human donor in good health. Recombination joined TRBV19 with TRBJ1-1; 9 central nucleotides agree with TRBD1. Source material: T cells isolated from PBMCs. At the DNA level, the sequence is TGTGCCAGTAGTACGGGGACAGGGAGCCTAAACACTGAAGCTTTCTTT. The encoded protein is CASSTGTGSLNTEAFF.